The T cell receptor (beta chain) described here comes from a study of blood T cell repertoires in COVID-19. Germline V gives CDR1 LGHNA, CDR2 YNFKEQ. The CDR3 length is 16 residues. Libraries were prepared by immunoSEQ multiplex PCR; TCRdb keeps only in-frame clonotypes and omits some of them. The sample has 450,000 to 500,000 clones, roughly 85% seen once. Note on this clone: One end of the junction does not line up with germline, which may come from a read error.

The J gene is TRBJ2-1, the V gene TRBV4-2; TRBD2 aligns across 8 bases. Input material: peripheral blood. The TCR sequence derives from a human donor in a cohort sampled during active COVID-19. CDR3 loop: CASSQVQRESSNEQFF. The DNA of the CDR3 is TGTGCCAGCAGCCAAGTCCAGCGGGAGTCCTCCAATGAGCAGTTCTTC.